One T cell receptor (beta chain) is described in this entry. Germline CDR1 MGHRA, CDR2 YSYEKL. The CDR3 spans 19 residues. With 0 bases removed from V and 0 bases from J, the gap between germline ends came to 17 bases. 13 Jbeta primers and 60 Vbeta primers were used for the PCR. The repertoire was sequenced with immunoSEQ multiplex PCR; TCRdb's copy has only in-frame clones and lacks some. The sample includes roughly 110,000 clones, 74% of them seen just once. The data derive from a study of cytomegalovirus exposure and HLA in healthy donors. For the study at large: From HLA-typed donors, an early data release held about 85 million unique TCRs.

The chain has TRBV4-1 and TRBJ2-2; the D gene is possibly TRBD2 (5 bases). The TCR was taken from a human donor in good health. The sequencing input was PBMCs. CDR3 amino acids: CASSQDQIGGDANTGELFF. DNA for the CDR3: TGCGCCAGCAGCCAAGATCAGATCGGAGGCGACGCGAACACCGGGGAGCTGTTTTTT.